Listed here are 7 T cell receptor beta chains from one sample, sequenced in a study of shared clonotypes between healthy human individuals (dated by TCRdb to 2020 to 2022). To prepare the library, the immunoSEQ multiplex PCR assay was applied. Drawn from immuneACCESS, this table holds only the in-frame rearrangements with V and J called that TCRdb kept. Clones are partly lost; checked studies trace under half to an unresolved V gene and leave the rest unexplained. The table for this sample lists some 2.3 million clones; roughly 93% of them were counted only once. The ten most abundant clones make up under 0.45% of the sample. Material: naive CD4+ T cells from PBMCs. The sample's cell subset or site label is to be understood as: CD45RA+ positively selected. All receptors come from a young man in good health. Some clones in this sample may be carry-over from other donors' samples.

This chain joins TRBV9 and TRBJ1-5, with a weak D call TRBD1 (6 bases). The CDR3 consists of 16 residues. The V gene lost 4 bases and the J gene lost 2 bases, with 16 bases spanning the gap. The germline V gene encodes CDR1 SGDLS and CDR2 YYNGEE. The CDR3 nucleotides are TGTGCCAGCAGCCTAGAGGGGGGGCTAGGCAATCAGCCCCAGCATTTT. Amino acids: CASSLEGGLGNQPQHF.

This chain joins TRBV2 and TRBJ2-7; 8 bases agree with TRBD1. Unmatched junction bases numbered 9, after V lost 6 bases and J lost 2 bases. CDR1 is SNHLY, CDR2 FYNNEI, per germline. The CDR3 spans 15 residues. Written as DNA, the CDR3 is TGTGCCAGCAGCATGAACCGGGACAGGACCTACGAGCAGTACTTC. Amino acid sequence: CASSMNRDRTYEQYF.

The chain joins TRBV28 to TRBJ1-1; possibly TRBD1 for D (5 bases). The V and J ends lost 0 bases and 3 bases respectively, with 11 bases between them. The CDR3 is 15 residues long. Germline V gene lookup returns CDR1 MDHEN and CDR2 SYDVKM. The CDR3 DNA is TGTGCCAGCAGTTTATGGCAGGGTAGGGACACTGAAGCTTTCTTT. It encodes CASSLWQGRDTEAFF. Full variable domain (outside the CDR3, taken from reference TRBV28 and TRBJ1-1): DVKVTQSSRYLVKRTGEKVFLECVQDMDHENMFWYRQDPGLGLRLIYFSYDVKMKEKGDIPEGYSVSREKKERFSLILESASTNQTSMYLCASSLWQGRDTEAFFGQGTRLTVV.

Of note for this clone: The same CDR3 also results from other DNA sequences found in this sample. The rearrangement links TRBV5-4 to TRBJ1-2, with unresolved D. Germline-derived CDR1 and CDR2 are SGHNT and YYREEE (reference sequence). The CDR3 spans 15 residues. The germline V and J ends were trimmed by 0 bases and 5 bases, with 14 bases remaining between them. Written as DNA, the CDR3 is TGTGCCAGCAGCTTGGCGGCTGGTCTTAATTATGGCTACACCTTC. Translation gives CASSLAAGLNYGYTF.

V usage is TRBV28 and J usage is TRBJ1-3; D gene unclear. V was shortened by 3 bases and J by 2 bases, with 8 bases between the two germline ends. The CDR3 extends over 14 amino acids. Germline V gene data show CDR1 as MDHEN and CDR2 as SYDVKM. CDR3 bases: TGTGCCAGCAGTTTTCCATTTGCTGGAAACACCATATATTTT. Residues: CASSFPFAGNTIYF.

This clone has a single count. The chain employs TRBV9 and TRBJ2-5, with a tentative D call TRBD1 (5 bases). This CDR3 has 13 residues. CDR1 SGDLS and CDR2 YYNGEE come from the germline V gene. Trimming removed 4 bases from V and 2 bases from J, with 9 bases in between. The CDR3 region has the DNA TGTGCCAGCAGCAGGGGCCCGCAAGAGACCCAGTACTTC. As protein: CASSRGPQETQYF.

V is TRBV28 and J is TRBJ1-5; D gene ambiguous. V lost 7 bases and J lost 2, with 18 bases in between. From germline, CDR1 is MDHEN and CDR2 SYDVKM. The CDR3 is 16 residues long. The CDR3 DNA follows: TGTGCCAGCATCACAGTCGGGGTCGGGGGCAATCAGCCCCAGCATTTT. It is translated as CASITVGVGGNQPQHF.